Sequencing of this T cell receptor beta chain was carried out in a study of blood T cell repertoires in COVID-19. Study details: Sites in the United States, Italy and Spain provided acute and convalescent COVID-19 samples. Sample material is recorded as cDNA or gDNA derived from T cells, B-cell-depleted T cells, or PBMCs.

The method was immunoSEQ multiplex PCR; TCRdb's version includes in-frame clones alone and lacks a portion of them. The repertoire consists of some 75,000 clones, with roughly 89% occurring once and the leading ten covering around 0.58%. The germline V gene has CDR1 SGHDT and CDR2 YYEEEE. The V end was cut by 5 bases, the J end by 5 bases, with 13 bases between. CDR3 length: 14 amino acids. The sample was peripheral blood. J is TRBJ2-2 and V is TRBV5-6; D uncertain. The clonotype was recovered from a man in his 60s with acute or convalescent COVID-19. This chain's CDR3 is CASRPRAQTGELFF. For the CDR3, the DNA is TGTGCCAGCAGGCCGAGAGCGCAAACCGGGGAGCTGTTTTTT.